What follows describes a single TCR beta chain. Antigen specificity is unknown. V was shortened by 4 bases and J by 4 bases, with 4 bases between the two germline ends. Per the germline V gene, CDR1 is MNHEY and CDR2 is SVGAGI. The CDR3 is made up of 11 amino acids. Data came from immunoSEQ multiplex PCR; TCRdb stores just in-frame clones and leaves some out. The data contain 300,000 to 400,000 clones, 90% of them seen just once; the ten biggest clones take up around 5.5%. These data are taken from a study of Ad26.COV2.S vaccination and SARS-CoV-2 variants. Study context: Within the COV1001 Ad26.COV2.S trial arm, the donor was enrolled.

Treatment noted: some 19 received Ad26.COV2.S at low or high dose, single or two shots; 5 received placebo; per-sample allocation not given. Sample collection was performed on day 63 after the first vaccine or placebo injection. Findings and caveats of the study: Non-spike TCR breadth was similar in vaccine and placebo recipients. Total T cell responses may have been underestimated by the TCR breadth and depth analyses.

The input for sequencing was peripheral blood, taken in a trial of Ad26.COV2.S vaccine versus placebo. The rearrangement joins TRBV6-5 to TRBJ1-1, with D hard to call. The receptor was isolated from a person aged 18-60 years who received the Ad26.COV2.S COVID-19 vaccine or a placebo. CDR3 DNA sequence: TGTGCCAGCAGTTTTGGCACTGAAGCTTTCTTT. This sequence encodes CASSFGTEAFF.